What follows describes a single T cell receptor beta chain. What it recognizes is unknown. This CDR3 is 17 amino acids long. Germline V gene lookup returns CDR1 SGDLS and CDR2 YYNGEE. V lost 1 base, J lost 7 bases, and 11 bases stayed unmatched. This sample was included in a study of OX40 agonist ivuxolimab in advanced cancers. General study results and limits: On average, CD8+ T cells had more expanded clones than CD4+.

Generated by immunoSEQ multiplex PCR, the TCRdb table keeps only in-frame clones and is missing some. There are approximately 60,000 clones in the sample; almost 95% occur only once, and roughly a fifth lies in the top ten. Blood sampling took place at baseline, cycle 4 day 1, and cycle 7 day 1. The input for sequencing was CD4+ or CD8+ T cells sorted from blood, taken in a trial of the OX40 agonist ivuxolimab. The V call is TRBV9, the J call TRBJ2-2; 9 bases are shared with TRBD2. The sequence was obtained from an adult with an advanced solid tumor such as melanoma, head and neck, liver or kidney cancer. CDR3 sequence: CASSVRLAGPQGGELFF. CDR3 nucleotide sequence: TGTGCCAGCAGCGTACGTCTAGCGGGACCCCAAGGCGGGGAGCTGTTTTTT.